Listed here are 11 T cell receptor beta chains from one sample, sequenced in a study of blood T cell repertoires in COVID-19. Generated by immunoSEQ multiplex PCR, the TCRdb table keeps only in-frame clones and is missing some. Of over 200,000 clones listed, more than 65% are singletons. Material: peripheral blood. The receptors here all came from a man aged 35 to 55 who had recovered from COVID-19.

The chain links TRBV11-2 to TRBJ1-5; 8 bases are a match to TRBD1. CDR3 length: 14 amino acids. Trimming at V came to 5 bases and at J to 4 bases, leaving 4 bases not matched to a gene. Germline CDR1 reads SGHAT; CDR2 reads FQNNGV. DNA of the CDR3: TGTGCCAGCAGCCCTGACAGGGGTAATCAGCCCCAGCATTTT. It encodes CASSPDRGNQPQHF.

This rearrangement joins TRBV5-1 to TRBJ1-1; TRBD1 might be the D (5 bases). V lost 0 bases to trimming and J lost 10 bases, with 19 bases between them. The germline CDR1 and CDR2 sequences are SGHRS and YFSETQ. The CDR3 has 15 amino acids. DNA for the CDR3: TGCGCCAGCAGCTTGGAGGGCAGGGTGGGTTTTGGAGCTTTCTTT. This sequence encodes CASSLEGRVGFGAFF.

The chain carries TRBV5-1 and TRBJ1-5, with D possibly being TRBD1 (5 bases). Trimming took 4 bases from V and 5 from J, leaving 16 bases between them. Germline values: CDR1 SGHRS, CDR2 YFSETQ. The CDR3 length is 15 residues. The CDR3 DNA follows: TGCGCCAGCAGCCCAGAAGGAAGGGGTCATCAGCCCCAGCATTTT. Amino acids: CASSPEGRGHQPQHF.

The chain is built from TRBV5-3 and TRBJ2-3, with 9 positions matching TRBD1. TRBV5-3 is marked as an open reading frame, function uncertain. CDR3 length: 16 amino acids. With V trimmed by 5 bases and J by 3 bases, 10 bases remained unmatched. The CDR3 sequence: CARRQGTGKRTDTQYF. The CDR3, as DNA: TGTGCCAGAAGACAAGGGACAGGGAAAAGGACAGATACGCAGTATTTT.

The rearrangement uses TRBV12-3 or TRBV12-4 and TRBJ2-1; the match to TRBD2 covers 7 bases. The CDR3 spans 13 residues. Trimming cost V 3 bases and J 9 bases; bases outside gene matches: 5. For the CDR3, the DNA is TGTGCCAGCAGTTTTGGCGGGAGTGTTGAGCAGTTCTTC. It translates to CASSFGGSVEQFF.

The chain couples TRBV29-1 to TRBJ2-2; 9 bases line up with TRBD1. The V segment lost 7 bases and the J segment 4 bases; nucleotides outside the gene matches: 7. Germline CDR1 SQVTM, CDR2 ANQGSEA. This CDR3 spans 14 amino acids. In nucleotides, the CDR3 is TGCAGCGCCCAACGGGGACAGGGCACCGGGGAGCTGTTTTTT. Translated: CSAQRGQGTGELFF.

This rearrangement joins TRBV28 to TRBJ1-1; D is unclear. This CDR3 region has 14 residues. CDR1 is MDHEN, CDR2 SYDVKM, per germline. V was cut by 5 bases and J by 3 bases, with 13 bases left in between. CDR3 coding DNA: TGTGCCAGCAGTCTACGAAGTCGGGACACTGAAGCTTTCTTT. Translation gives CASSLRSRDTEAFF.

This chain connects TRBV27 to TRBJ1-1; 7 bases fit TRBD1. V gave up 7 bases and J gave up 5 bases; unmatched junction bases: 10. The CDR3 covers 14 residues. The V gene's germline CDR1 is MNHEY and CDR2 SMNVEV (reference sequence). CDR3 sequence: CASITTGWRTEAFF. The CDR3 DNA reads as TGTGCCAGCATTACGACAGGGTGGCGAACTGAAGCTTTCTTT.

This clone was seen a few times. V gene TRBV7-2 combines with J gene TRBJ1-1; D uncertain. Germline lookup yields CDR1 SGHTA and CDR2 FQGNSA. The CDR3 consists of 15 residues. Trimming shortened V by 5 bases and J by 1 base, and 14 bases separated the two germline ends. The CDR3 is CASSAGLWRNTEAFF. The CDR3 nucleotides are TGTGCCAGCAGCGCGGGGTTGTGGAGGAACACTGAAGCTTTCTTT.

The chain couples TRBV29-1 to TRBJ1-1, with D maybe TRBD1 (6 bases). This CDR3 contains 14 residues. Trimming left V 6 bases short and J 1 base short, with 15 bases between. Germline V gene lookup returns CDR1 SQVTM and CDR2 ANQGSEA. The CDR3 region is CSVRPWTENTEAFF. For the CDR3, the DNA is TGCAGCGTCCGCCCCTGGACAGAGAACACTGAAGCTTTCTTT.

The table lists this clone with a few counts. The CDR3 bases are TGTGCCAGCAGCTTATCGGGAGCCTACAATGAGCAGTTCTTC. It codes for CASSLSGAYNEQFF. The genes are TRBV7-2 and TRBJ2-1, with TRBD2 as a possible D gene (6 bases). Per germline, CDR1 SGHTA and CDR2 FQGNSA. The CDR3 sequence is 14 residues long. V was shortened by 2 bases and J by 2 bases, with 7 bases between the two germline ends.